Listed below are T cell receptor beta chains from one sample, sequenced in a study of T-cell reconstitution after alpha-beta-depleted transplantation in children. TCRdb independently ran MiXCR on the PCR reads; one entry per CDR3 protein. Of around 200,000 distinct CDR3 sequences detected, roughly 6.8% appear once; the ten largest clones hold approximately 2.9%. The source was PBMCs from the stem cell graft donor, collected from the stem cell graft. Receptor source: a human donor who donated a stem cell graft to a child with Wiskott-Aldrich syndrome. CDR3s include the opening cysteine and the closing phenylalanine or tryptophan. A D gene is named only where the DNA matches it firmly. Only some rows state a clone size, as once, few, many or a class for expanded clones.

clone_size: NA
v_call: TRBV2
j_call: TRBJ2-2
d_call: TRBD1
cdr3_aa: CASSRRLGQGIPNTGELFF
cdr3_nt: TGTGCCAGCAGCAGACGTTTAGGACAGGGCATCCCGAACACCGGGGAGCTGTTTTTT

clone_size: many
v_call: TRBV5-1
j_call: TRBJ2-1
d_call: TRBD1
cdr3_aa: CASSLGQGDYNEQFF
cdr3_nt: TGCGCCAGCAGCTTGGGACAGGGGGACTACAATGAGCAGTTCTTC

clone_size: many
v_call: TRBV6-1
j_call: TRBJ2-5
d_call: TRBD1
cdr3_aa: CASSRPGTVREETQYF
cdr3_nt: TGTGCCAGCAGCCGCCCCGGGACAGTTAGGGAAGAGACCCAGTACTTC

clone_size: many
v_call: TRBV10-3
j_call: TRBJ2-1
d_call: TRBD2
cdr3_aa: CAISESYSGIYNEQFF
cdr3_nt: TGTGCCATCAGTGAGTCTTATAGCGGGATCTACAATGAGCAGTTCTTC

clone_size: many
v_call: TRBV20-1
j_call: TRBJ1-4
d_call: NA
cdr3_aa: CSARAGFNEKLFF
cdr3_nt: TGCAGTGCTAGAGCGGGATTTAATGAAAAACTGTTTTTT

clone_size: few
v_call: TRBV4-1
j_call: TRBJ1-1
d_call: TRBD1
cdr3_aa: CASSLYRDSLNTEAFF
cdr3_nt: TGCGCCAGCAGCCTTTACCGGGACAGCCTGAACACTGAAGCTTTCTTT

clone_size: many
v_call: TRBV12-3/TRBV12-4
j_call: TRBJ2-3
d_call: TRBD2
cdr3_aa: CASSLGSGRVSDTQYF
cdr3_nt: TGTGCCAGCAGTTTAGGGAGCGGGAGAGTTTCAGATACGCAGTATTTT

clone_size: few
v_call: TRBV20-1
j_call: TRBJ1-5
d_call: NA
cdr3_aa: CSARRWQPGGTPQHF
cdr3_nt: TGCAGTGCTAGAAGGTGGCAGCCTGGGGGGACGCCCCAGCATTTT

clone_size: many
v_call: TRBV6-1
j_call: TRBJ1-2
d_call: TRBD1
cdr3_aa: CASSPRLTGTGYTF
cdr3_nt: TGTGCCAGCAGCCCCCGTTTGACAGGGACGGGCTACACCTTC

clone_size: NA
v_call: TRBV11-2
j_call: TRBJ2-1
d_call: TRBD1
cdr3_aa: CASSLGQGARYNEQFF
cdr3_nt: TGTGCCAGCAGCTTAGGTCAGGGGGCAAGGTACAATGAGCAGTTCTTC

clone_size: few
v_call: TRBV20-1
j_call: TRBJ2-6
d_call: TRBD2
cdr3_aa: CSALGLAANSGANVLTF
cdr3_nt: TGCAGTGCCCTAGGACTAGCGGCAAACTCTGGGGCCAACGTCCTGACTTTC

clone_size: many
v_call: TRBV4-1
j_call: TRBJ1-4
d_call: NA
cdr3_aa: CASSQDPNQMGKLFF
cdr3_nt: TGCGCCAGCAGCCAAGATCCAAACCAGATGGGAAAACTGTTTTTT

clone_size: few
v_call: TRBV12-3/TRBV12-4
j_call: TRBJ1-1
d_call: NA
cdr3_aa: CASSFSLSNTEAFF
cdr3_nt: TGTGCCAGCAGTTTTTCTTTATCGAACACTGAAGCTTTCTTT

clone_size: many
v_call: TRBV24-1
j_call: TRBJ2-1
d_call: TRBD1
cdr3_aa: CATSDTVADRGFNEQFF
cdr3_nt: TGTGCCACCAGTGATACAGTGGCTGACAGGGGCTTCAATGAGCAGTTCTTC

clone_size: many
v_call: TRBV24-1
j_call: TRBJ1-5
d_call: NA
cdr3_aa: CATSDLRRGNQPQHF
cdr3_nt: TGTGCCACCAGTGATTTGCGTCGCGGGAACCAGCCCCAGCATTTT

clone_size: many
v_call: TRBV5-4
j_call: TRBJ2-1
d_call: TRBD1
cdr3_aa: CASSQDRYNEQFF
cdr3_nt: TGTGCCAGCAGCCAGGACAGGTACAATGAGCAGTTCTTC

clone_size: many
v_call: TRBV12-3/TRBV12-4
j_call: TRBJ2-1
d_call: NA
cdr3_aa: CARPHPSSYNEQFF
cdr3_nt: TGTGCCCGTCCACACCCAAGCTCCTACAATGAGCAGTTCTTC

clone_size: many
v_call: TRBV20-1
j_call: TRBJ1-2
d_call: NA
cdr3_aa: CSAREWTATNYGYTF
cdr3_nt: TGCAGTGCTAGAGAGTGGACAGCTACTAACTATGGCTACACCTTC

clone_size: many
v_call: TRBV12-3/TRBV12-4
j_call: TRBJ1-5
d_call: NA
cdr3_aa: CASSWDGNNQPQHF
cdr3_nt: TGTGCCAGCAGTTGGGACGGCAACAATCAGCCCCAGCATTTT

clone_size: many
v_call: TRBV6-5
j_call: TRBJ1-1
d_call: NA
cdr3_aa: CASSRHMDVENTEAFF
cdr3_nt: TGTGCCAGCAGCAGACACATGGACGTCGAGAACACTGAAGCTTTCTTT

clone_size: few
v_call: TRBV7-2
j_call: TRBJ2-4
d_call: TRBD2
cdr3_aa: CASSLIFREAIQYF
cdr3_nt: TGTGCCAGCAGCTTAATATTCCGGGAGGCCATTCAGTACTTC

clone_size: many
v_call: TRBV12-3/TRBV12-4
j_call: TRBJ2-1
d_call: NA
cdr3_aa: CASSLSLLDNEQFF
cdr3_nt: TGTGCCAGCAGTTTAAGTCTCCTCGACAATGAGCAGTTCTTC

clone_size: many
v_call: TRBV6-1
j_call: TRBJ2-7
d_call: NA
cdr3_aa: CASSRTSTEIYEQYF
cdr3_nt: TGTGCCAGCAGCCGAACATCCACCGAAATCTACGAGCAGTACTTC

clone_size: NA
v_call: TRBV5-1
j_call: TRBJ1-5
d_call: NA
cdr3_aa: CASSVGDLGQPQHF
cdr3_nt: TGCGCCAGCAGCGTTGGCGATCTAGGACAGCCCCAGCATTTT

clone_size: few
v_call: TRBV7-7
j_call: TRBJ2-2
d_call: NA
cdr3_aa: CASSSGLTHTGELFF
cdr3_nt: TGTGCCAGCAGCTCGGGACTGACTCACACCGGGGAGCTGTTTTTT

clone_size: many
v_call: TRBV5-1
j_call: TRBJ2-3
d_call: TRBD1
cdr3_aa: CASSLGQGASTDTQYF
cdr3_nt: TGCGCCAGCAGCTTGGGACAGGGGGCCTCCACAGATACGCAGTATTTT

clone_size: many
v_call: TRBV7-8
j_call: TRBJ2-3
d_call: NA
cdr3_aa: CASSLAQTATQYF
cdr3_nt: TGTGCCAGCAGCTTAGCGCAAACAGCAACGCAGTATTTT

clone_size: many
v_call: TRBV29-1
j_call: TRBJ2-4
d_call: NA
cdr3_aa: CSALPPGLNIQYF
cdr3_nt: TGCAGCGCTCTGCCGCCGGGACTAAACATTCAGTACTTC